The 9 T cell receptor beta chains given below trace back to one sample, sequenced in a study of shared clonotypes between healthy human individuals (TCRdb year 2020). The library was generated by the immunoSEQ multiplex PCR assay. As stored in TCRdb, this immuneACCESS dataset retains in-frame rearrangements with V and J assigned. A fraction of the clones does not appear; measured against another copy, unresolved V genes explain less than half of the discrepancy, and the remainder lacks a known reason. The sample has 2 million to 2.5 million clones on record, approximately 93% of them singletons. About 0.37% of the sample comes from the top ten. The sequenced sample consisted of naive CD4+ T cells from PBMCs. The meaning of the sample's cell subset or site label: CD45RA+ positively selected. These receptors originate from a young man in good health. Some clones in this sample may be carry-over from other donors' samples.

The CDR3 nucleotides are TGTGCCAGCAGTGACGACAGGGGCGGTAATGAAAAACTGTTTTTT. This gives the protein CASSDDRGGNEKLFF. The V gene is TRBV2, the J gene TRBJ1-4; 8 bases line up with TRBD1. Unmatched junction bases numbered 4, after V lost 3 bases and J lost 4 bases. This CDR3 contains 15 residues. The germline V gene has CDR1 SNHLY and CDR2 FYNNEI.

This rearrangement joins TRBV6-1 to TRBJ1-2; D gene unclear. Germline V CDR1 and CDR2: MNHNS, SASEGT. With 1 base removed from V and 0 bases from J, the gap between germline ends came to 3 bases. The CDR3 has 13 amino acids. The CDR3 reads CASSEGPNYGYTF. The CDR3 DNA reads TGTGCCAGCAGTGAAGGTCCTAACTATGGCTACACCTTC.

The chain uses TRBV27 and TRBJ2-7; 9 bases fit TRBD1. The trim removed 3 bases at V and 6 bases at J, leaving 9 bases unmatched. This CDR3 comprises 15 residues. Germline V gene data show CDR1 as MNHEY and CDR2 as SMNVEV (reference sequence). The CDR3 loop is CASSFRPGQGTEQYF. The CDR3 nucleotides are TGTGCCAGCAGTTTTCGTCCCGGACAGGGGACCGAGCAGTACTTC.

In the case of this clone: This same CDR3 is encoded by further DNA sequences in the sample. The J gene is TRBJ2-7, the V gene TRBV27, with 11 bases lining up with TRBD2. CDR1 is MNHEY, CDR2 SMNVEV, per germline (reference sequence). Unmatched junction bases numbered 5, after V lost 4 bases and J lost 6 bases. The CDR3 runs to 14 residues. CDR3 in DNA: TGTGCCAGCAGTTCCCTAGCGGGAGGACCCGAGCAGTACTTC. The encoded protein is CASSSLAGGPEQYF.

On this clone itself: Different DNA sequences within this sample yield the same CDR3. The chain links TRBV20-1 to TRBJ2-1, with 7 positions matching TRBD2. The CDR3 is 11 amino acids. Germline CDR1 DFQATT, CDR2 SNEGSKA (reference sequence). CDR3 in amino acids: CSGGGYNEQFF. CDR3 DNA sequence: TGCAGCGGCGGGGGCTACAATGAGCAGTTCTTC.

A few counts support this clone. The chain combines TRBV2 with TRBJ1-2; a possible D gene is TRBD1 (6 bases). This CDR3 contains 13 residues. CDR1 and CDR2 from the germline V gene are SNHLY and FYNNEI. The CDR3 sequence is CADTSGVDYGYTF. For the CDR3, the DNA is TGTGCAGACACGTCAGGGGTGGACTATGGCTACACCTTC.

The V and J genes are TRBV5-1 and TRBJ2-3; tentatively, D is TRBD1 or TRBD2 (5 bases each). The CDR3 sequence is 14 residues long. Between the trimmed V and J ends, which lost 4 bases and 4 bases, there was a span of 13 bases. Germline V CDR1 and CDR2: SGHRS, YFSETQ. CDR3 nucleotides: TGCGCCAGCAGCAAAGAGGGGAGCGCAGATACGCAGTATTTT. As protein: CASSKEGSADTQYF.

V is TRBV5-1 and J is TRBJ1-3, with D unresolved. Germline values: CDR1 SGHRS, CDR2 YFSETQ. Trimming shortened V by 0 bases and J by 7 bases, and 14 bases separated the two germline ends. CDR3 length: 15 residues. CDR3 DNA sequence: TGCGCCAGCAGCTTGGAAGGTTTTAGGTCCAACACCATATATTTT. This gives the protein CASSLEGFRSNTIYF.

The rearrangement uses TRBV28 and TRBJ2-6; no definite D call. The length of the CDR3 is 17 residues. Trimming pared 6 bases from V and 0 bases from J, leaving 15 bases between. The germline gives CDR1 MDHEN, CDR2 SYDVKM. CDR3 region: CASSITYTYSGANVLTF. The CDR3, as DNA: TGTGCCAGCAGCATCACCTATACCTACTCTGGGGCCAACGTCCTGACTTTC.